Sequencing of this T cell receptor (beta chain) was carried out in a study of cytomegalovirus exposure and HLA in healthy donors. Study-level results: Versus the approximately 670-donor mean, an Asian-associated ancestry cluster reportedly showed fewer N-insertions in a later analysis.

To note about this clone: Its antigen is still unknown.

Primers included in the PCR were 60 Vbeta and 13 Jbeta primers. TCRdb's table, derived via immunoSEQ multiplex PCR, lists solely in-frame clones and lacks some. The sample lists 150,000 to 250,000 clones; approximately 79% were seen once. This clonotype was sampled from a girl aged 5-17 years in good health and CMV-seropositive. Sequencing was performed on PBMCs.

Here the CDR3 DNA reads TGTGCCAGCAGCCTGGGACCGTCAAGGGGGGAAAAACTGTTTTTT. This encodes CASSLGPSRGEKLFF. The rearrangement joins TRBV7-6 to TRBJ1-4; D possibly corresponds to TRBD1 (6 bases). CDR3 length: 15 residues. Germline CDR1 and CDR2: SGHVS and FNYEAQ. V lost 5 bases to trimming and J lost 8 bases, with 18 bases between them.